The rows below give T cell receptor beta chains drawn from one sample of a study of shared clonotypes between healthy human individuals. Clones were sequenced by immunoSEQ multiplex PCR, and TCRdb holds only the in-frame ones, with some missing. The sample has 1.5 million to 2.5 million clones; about 95% are singletons. The specimen was naive CD8+ T cells sorted from blood. Every receptor here comes from a man between 18 and 29 years old in good health. Both conserved end residues are part of each CDR3. A D gene is named only where the DNA matches it firmly. Some rows have no size entry. The others give once, few or many, or a class for an expanded clone.

V gene	D gene	J gene	clone size	CDR3 DNA	CDR3 protein
TRBV4-3	NA	TRBJ2-7	few	TGCGCCAGCAGCCAAGATCACGGCTACGAGCAGTACTTC	CASSQDHGYEQYF
TRBV2	TRBD1	TRBJ1-6	few	TGTGCCACCTCAGGGGGCAATTCACCCCTCCACTTT	CATSGGNSPLHF
TRBV5-1	TRBD2	TRBJ2-2	once	TGCGCCAGCAGCTTAACCCTAGCGGGGGGCCACACCGGGGAGCTGTTTTTT	CASSLTLAGGHTGELFF
TRBV4-1	TRBD1	TRBJ2-1	NA	TGCGCCAGCAGCCAAAGTCCCGGGACAGGGGTTAATGAGCAGTTCTTC	CASSQSPGTGVNEQFF
TRBV19	NA	TRBJ2-7	once	TGTGCCAGTAGTACCCCAGGGTCCACCTACGAGCAGTACTTC	CASSTPGSTYEQYF
TRBV9	TRBD1	TRBJ2-2	NA	TGTGCCAGCAGCGTAGCGGGACAGTTAACCACCGGGGAGCTGTTTTTT	CASSVAGQLTTGELFF
TRBV29-1	TRBD1	TRBJ2-3	NA	TGCAGCGTCCAGGGGGACCACCTCCGCACAGATACGCAGTATTTT	CSVQGDHLRTDTQYF
TRBV13	NA	TRBJ2-3	NA	TGTGCCAGCAGCCCCAGTAGCGGAGATACGCAGTATTTT	CASSPSSGDTQYF
TRBV27	TRBD2	TRBJ2-1	few	TGTGCCAGCAGTTTATCAAGCGGGGGCTCCTACAATGAGCAGTTCTTC	CASSLSSGGSYNEQFF
TRBV30	TRBD1	TRBJ2-7	NA	TGTGCCTGGAGTGTGGAGACAGGGAGCAACGAGCAGTACTTC	CAWSVETGSNEQYF
TRBV6-5	TRBD2	TRBJ2-1	NA	TGTGCCAGCAGGGGAGGGGCTACCACCAATGAGCAGTTCTTC	CASRGGATTNEQFF
TRBV27	TRBD1	TRBJ1-2	NA	TGTGCCAGCAGTTCAGGGGGCGGCTACACCTTC	CASSSGGGYTF
TRBV29-1	TRBD1	TRBJ1-2	NA	TGCAGCGTTGAAGATCTGGACAGGGGCAACTATGGCTACACCTTC	CSVEDLDRGNYGYTF
TRBV11-3	TRBD1	TRBJ2-2	NA	TGTGCCAGCAGCTTAGATCTTTTTGGACAGGGTAACACCGGGGAGCTGTTTTTT	CASSLDLFGQGNTGELFF
TRBV5-3	NA	TRBJ1-4	NA	TGTGCCAGAAGCTTTAGCGGGGCTTGTGAAAAACTGTTTTTT	CARSFSGACEKLFF
TRBV15	NA	TRBJ2-1	NA	TGTGCCACCAGCAGAGATCCCTTTCTGGGACGCGATGAGCAGTTCTTC	CATSRDPFLGRDEQFF
TRBV7-6	NA	TRBJ1-5	once	TGTGCCAGCAGCTTAAAAAGTTCGGGGCTCCAGCCCCAGCATTTT	CASSLKSSGLQPQHF
TRBV27	NA	TRBJ2-2	NA	TGTGCCAGCAGGGACCTAATTGTCACCGGGGAGCTGTTTTTT	CASRDLIVTGELFF
TRBV7-8	NA	TRBJ1-1	NA	TGTGCCAGCAGCTCCTCAGTGGGGGGGATGAACACTGAAGCTTTCTTT	CASSSSVGGMNTEAFF
TRBV19	NA	TRBJ1-1	NA	TGTGCCAGCCTTGGTAGGGGAGCTTTCTTT	CASLGRGAFF
TRBV9	TRBD2	TRBJ2-1	NA	TGTGCCAGCAGCTCTAGCGGGGGCCTCAATGAGCAGTTCTTC	CASSSSGGLNEQFF
TRBV4-1	NA	TRBJ1-1	once	TGCGCCAGCAGCCAAGACAGGGCGGCCCCTGAAGCTTTCTTT	CASSQDRAAPEAFF
TRBV19	NA	TRBJ1-1	NA	TGTGCCAGTAGTCCGTATACGAACACTGAAGCTTTCTTT	CASSPYTNTEAFF
TRBV5-1	TRBD2	TRBJ2-1	NA	TGCGCCAGCAGCTTGTGGGCGGGAGGGACCTACAATGAGCAGTTCTTC	CASSLWAGGTYNEQFF
TRBV4-1	TRBD1	TRBJ2-7	NA	TGCGCCAGCAGCCGAGGGACAGGGGCCCACGAGCAGTACTTC	CASSRGTGAHEQYF